This entry describes one TCR beta chain. The target antigen is unknown. The protocol was immunoSEQ multiplex PCR, while the TCRdb copy is restricted to in-frame clones and leaves out a portion. The table lists about 58,000 clones, 85% to 90% of them singletons. The germline CDR1 and CDR2 sequences are KGHSH and LQKENI. Deletions cut 6 bases from V and 5 bases from J, with 7 bases between. The CDR3 covers 11 residues. This record comes from a study of OX40 agonist ivuxolimab in advanced cancers. Study summary: Dosing consisted of intravenous ivuxolimab at 0.01 to 10 mg/kg every 2 weeks. Partial responses were achieved by three patients, of whom one had hepatocellular carcinoma and two had cutaneous melanoma.

Overall study findings and caveats: Expanded clones tended on average to be more numerous among CD8+ T cells than CD4+.

The V and J genes are TRBV18 and TRBJ2-5; D is unresolved. The sample was CD4+ or CD8+ T cells sorted from blood, taken in a trial of the OX40 agonist ivuxolimab. The sequence came from an adult with an advanced solid tumor such as melanoma, head and neck, liver or kidney cancer. The CDR3 nucleotides read TGTGCCAGCTCGCGCGTCGAGACCCAGTACTTC. Protein: CASSRVETQYF.